The 7 T cell receptor beta chains below all came from one sample that was sequenced in a study of shared T cell receptors in the human thymus. This table comes from immunoSEQ multiplex PCR, and its TCRdb copy is limited to in-frame clones, with some not included. The data show 500,000 to 550,000 clones, about 84% seen once. The same sample was also studied in work on human thymus T cells.

The specimen was thymocytes. The receptors were sampled from a boy younger than two with a congenital heart defect.

V and J are TRBV4-3 and TRBJ2-7; D is possibly TRBD1 (7 bases). The CDR3 has 15 amino acids. The V end lost 4 bases, the J end lost 1 base, and 14 bases lay between the germline ends. The germline gives CDR1 LGHNA, CDR2 YSLEER. This CDR3 reads CASSRGTVRSYEQYF. CDR3 nucleotides: TGCGCCAGCAGCCGCGGGACAGTCCGATCCTACGAGCAGTACTTC.

This chain links TRBV19 with TRBJ2-7, with 9 bases aligning to TRBD2. J lost 2 bases, V lost 10 bases, and 9 bases had no gene match. Germline V CDR1 and CDR2: LNHDA, SQIVND (reference sequence). The CDR3 is 14 amino acids. The CDR3 is CATLGTSKPYEQYF. Here the CDR3 DNA reads TGTGCCACCTTGGGGACTAGCAAGCCCTACGAGCAGTACTTC.

There are a few counts of this clone. The chain links TRBV2 to TRBJ2-7; maybe TRBD1 (6 bases). Germline CDR1 and CDR2: SNHLY and FYNNEI. The CDR3 is made up of 14 amino acids. V shed 5 bases and J shed 3 bases, with 14 bases lying between them. The CDR3 nucleotides read TGTGCCAGCAGTCCTCGGGACACCGGCTACGAGCAGTACTTC. It encodes CASSPRDTGYEQYF.

This chain joins TRBV15 and TRBJ2-7, with TRBD2 matching 7 bases. The J segment lost 2 bases and the V segment lost 5 bases, leaving 18 bases of the junction unmatched. There are 18 residues in the CDR3. Germline V lookup: CDR1 LNHNV, CDR2 YYDKDF (reference sequence). CDR3 in DNA: TGTGCCACCAGCTGTGAGGGAATGAGCGGGGCTAGCACCTACGAGCAGTACTTC. Translated, it gives CATSCEGMSGASTYEQYF.

The V gene is TRBV2, the J gene TRBJ2-5; TRBD2 aligns across 9 bases. This CDR3 is 13 amino acids long. Germline lookup yields CDR1 SNHLY and CDR2 FYNNEI. The V segment lost 9 bases and the J segment 3 bases; nucleotides outside the gene matches: 5. The CDR3 loop is CARGPSGEETQYF. CDR3 sequence (DNA): TGTGCCAGGGGTCCTAGCGGGGAAGAGACCCAGTACTTC. The full variable domain, with the rest looked up from reference TRBV2 and TRBJ2-5, is EPEVTQTPSHQVTQMGQEVILRCVPISNHLYFYWYRQILGQKVEFLVSFYNNEISEKSEIFDDQFSVERPDGSNFTLKIRSTKLEDSAMYFCARGPSGEETQYFGPGTRLLVL.

In DNA, the CDR3 is TGTGCCAGCAGTGGAAACGGGACTAGCGGTTACAATGAGCAGTTCTTC. It translates to CASSGNGTSGYNEQFF. The rearrangement joins TRBV25-1 to TRBJ2-1; 11 nucleotides align to TRBD2. The V segment lost 4 bases and the J segment 4 bases; nucleotides outside the gene matches: 6. The length of the CDR3 is 16 residues. The V gene's germline CDR1 is MGHDK and CDR2 SYGVNS.

CDR3: CASSAGALRYF. The CDR3 bases are TGTGCCAGCAGCGCGGGGGCGCTTCGGTACTTC. The genes are TRBV7-6 and TRBJ2-7; a possible D gene is TRBD2 (7 bases). Germline CDR1 reads SGHVS; CDR2 reads FNYEAQ. The CDR3 has 11 amino acids. Trimming removed 5 bases from V and 12 bases from J, with 14 bases in between.